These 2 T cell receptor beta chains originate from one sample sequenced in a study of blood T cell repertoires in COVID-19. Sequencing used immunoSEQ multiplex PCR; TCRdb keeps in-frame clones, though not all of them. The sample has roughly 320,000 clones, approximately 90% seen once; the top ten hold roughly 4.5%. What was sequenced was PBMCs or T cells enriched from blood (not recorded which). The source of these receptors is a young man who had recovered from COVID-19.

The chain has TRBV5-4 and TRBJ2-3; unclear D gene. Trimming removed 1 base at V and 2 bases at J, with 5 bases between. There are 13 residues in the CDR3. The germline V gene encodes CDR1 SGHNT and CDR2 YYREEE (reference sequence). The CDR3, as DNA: TGTGCCAGCAGCTTGTGGCCCACAGATACGCAGTATTTT. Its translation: CASSLWPTDTQYF.

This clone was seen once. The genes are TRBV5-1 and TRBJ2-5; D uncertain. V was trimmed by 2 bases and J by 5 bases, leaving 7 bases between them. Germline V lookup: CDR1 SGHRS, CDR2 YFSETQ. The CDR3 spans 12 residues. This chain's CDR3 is CASSFARETQYF. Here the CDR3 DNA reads TGCGCCAGCAGCTTTGCCCGGGAGACCCAGTACTTC.